The 6 T cell receptor beta chains below were found in one sample sequenced in a study of CD8+CD57+ T cells in acquired aplastic anemia. CDR3 and TCR beta VDJ profiling relied on genomic DNA as the template. TCRdb passed the reads through MiXCR, listing each CDR3 protein once. The repertoire includes around 170,000 distinct CDR3 sequences, about 60% of them detected once, and under 60% sits in the top ten. Sequencing was done on a sample of sorted CD4+, CD8+, or CD8+CD57+ T cells (not recorded which) from PBMCs. All receptors derive from a human donor in good health.

This chain uses TRBV19 with TRBJ2-3; D uncertain. The CDR3 runs 12 residues. Germline lookup yields CDR1 LNHDA and CDR2 SQIVND (reference sequence). Trimming took off 2 bases at V and 4 bases at J, with 4 bases between the two ends. CDR3 nucleotide sequence: TGTGCCAGTAGTATATTGTCAGATACGCAGTATTTT. Translating it yields CASSILSDTQYF.

In this sample, this clonotype turned up many times. This sequence joins TRBV6-2 or TRBV6-3 and TRBJ2-7; D is undetermined. This CDR3 has 11 amino acids. Germline assignment: CDR1 MNHEY and CDR2 SVGEGT. The germline V and J ends were trimmed by 8 bases and 6 bases, with 11 bases remaining between them. The CDR3 here is CASGVSSEQYF. In DNA form, the CDR3 reads TGTGCCAGCGGCGTTAGCTCCGAGCAGTACTTC.

This clonotype was seen ten or more times. The chain employs TRBV7-2 and TRBJ2-1, with TRBD2 identical over 15 bases. J gave up 6 bases and V 3 bases, and 3 bases lay outside the gene matches. Germline CDR1 is SGHTA and CDR2 is FQGNSA. This CDR3 spans 16 amino acids. CDR3 DNA sequence: TGTGCCAGCAGCTTCGGGACTAGCGGGAGGTCCAATGAGCAGTTCTTC. Translation gives CASSFGTSGRSNEQFF.

The J gene is TRBJ1-5, the V gene TRBV10-1; D is unresolved. Trimming shortened V by 2 bases and J by 4 bases, and 6 bases separated the two germline ends. CDR1 is WNHNN, CDR2 SYGVQD, per germline (reference sequence). The CDR3 has 13 amino acids. The CDR3: CASSESRNQPQHF. DNA for the CDR3: TGCGCCAGCAGTGAGAGCAGAAATCAGCCCCAGCATTTT.

The V gene is TRBV24-1, the J gene TRBJ2-3; 7 positions match TRBD1. Per germline, CDR1 KGHDR and CDR2 SFDVKD. This CDR3 comprises 15 residues. The V and J ends lost 4 bases and 6 bases, in that order; junction bases with no gene match: 9. The CDR3 is CATSDTEQGYDTQYF. The CDR3 DNA is TGTGCCACCAGTGACACCGAACAGGGGTACGATACGCAGTATTTT.

V usage is TRBV10-3 and J usage is TRBJ2-5; possibly TRBD2 for D (7 bases). The CDR3 is made up of 15 amino acids. Trimming took off 5 bases at V and 3 bases at J, with 16 bases between the two ends. Germline assignment: CDR1 ENHRY and CDR2 SYGVKD. CDR3 amino acids: CAISTPGGLKETQYF. The CDR3 coding sequence is TGTGCCATCAGTACTCCGGGGGGCTTGAAAGAGACCCAGTACTTC.